Included here is one T cell receptor beta chain sequence, with context. The protocol was immunoSEQ multiplex PCR, while the TCRdb copy is restricted to in-frame clones and leaves out a portion. The sample lists some 130,000 clones; around 93% were seen once. With 2 bases removed from V and 1 base from J, the gap between germline ends came to 5 bases. The germline gives CDR1 SGHNT, CDR2 YENEEA. This CDR3 contains 13 residues. The data originate from a study of OX40 agonist ivuxolimab in advanced cancers. The sequencing here drew on CD4+ or CD8+ T cells sorted from blood, taken in a trial of the OX40 agonist ivuxolimab. The V and J genes are TRBV11-3 and TRBJ2-5; D is undetermined. The TCR originated in an adult with an advanced solid tumor such as melanoma, head and neck, liver or kidney cancer. The CDR3 DNA follows: TGTGCCAGCAGCTTATACCTCCAAGAGACCCAGTACTTC. Protein product: CASSLYLQETQYF.